Below, 28 T cell receptor beta chains from the same sample are listed, as sequenced in a study of blood T cell repertoires in COVID-19. The data were produced by immunoSEQ multiplex PCR, yet TCRdb's version contains in-frame clones alone and is incomplete. The sample has about 89,000 clones; about 85% are singletons. Sequencing was done on a sample of peripheral blood. The receptors were gathered from a woman older than 75 with acute or convalescent COVID-19.

The chain recombines TRBV5-4 with TRBJ2-3, with D uncertain. The CDR3 is 14 residues long. The germline V gene encodes CDR1 SGHNT and CDR2 YYREEE (reference sequence). The germline V and J ends were trimmed by 4 bases and 2 bases, with 11 bases remaining between them. This CDR3 is CASSPRLLTDTQYF. The CDR3 region has the DNA TGTGCCAGCAGCCCGCGGCTCCTCACAGATACGCAGTATTTT.

The chain couples TRBV1 to TRBJ1-2; the table calls TRBD1, which could not be checked here. TRBV1 is reported as a pseudogene. This CDR3 is built from 14 residues. CDR3 DNA sequence: TGCACCAGCAGCGACCGGGACAGGCCCTATGGCTACACCTTC. Translated: CTSSDRDRPYGYTF.

J is TRBJ1-6 and V is TRBV5-6; perhaps TRBD1 as D (6 bases). Trimming stripped 3 bases from V and 5 bases from J, with 15 bases between. CDR3 size: 16 residues. Per the germline V gene, CDR1 is SGHDT and CDR2 is YYEEEE. CDR3 in amino acids: CASSSYTRQDNSPLHF. CDR3 sequence (DNA): TGTGCCAGCAGCTCATATACCCGACAGGATAATTCACCCCTCCACTTT.

This chain links TRBV5-1 with TRBJ2-5; TRBD2 might be the D (5 bases). This CDR3 is 15 amino acids long. Germline CDR1 is SGHRS and CDR2 is YFSETQ. V lost 0 bases to trimming and J lost 1 base, with 10 bases between them. The CDR3 DNA sequence: TGCGCCAGCAGCTTGGGCCGAGGGAGCCAAGAGACCCAGTACTTC. This gives the protein CASSLGRGSQETQYF.

This clone was observed a single time. CDR3 nucleotide sequence: TGTGCCAGCAGTCCCAGATCGAACACTGAAGCTTTCTTT. It codes for CASSPRSNTEAFF. The chain has TRBV12-3 or TRBV12-4 and TRBJ1-1, with D uncertain. Trimming took off 5 bases at V and 1 base at J, with 8 bases between the two ends. This CDR3 contains 13 residues.

V gene TRBV19 combines with J gene TRBJ2-5; tentative D call: TRBD1 (5 bases). The CDR3 length is 14 residues. Trimming pared 5 bases from V and 0 bases from J, leaving 10 bases between. Germline V gene data show CDR1 as LNHDA and CDR2 as SQIVND (reference sequence). CDR3 residues: CASSWGGDQETQYF. Here the CDR3 DNA reads TGTGCCAGTAGTTGGGGCGGAGACCAAGAGACCCAGTACTTC.

DNA of the CDR3: TGTGCCAGCAGTTTAGAGACAGTTCCTGGCTACACCTTC. Protein: CASSLETVPGYTF. This sequence joins TRBV12-3 or TRBV12-4 and TRBJ1-2, with D possibly being TRBD1 (5 bases). The ends were cut back, 1 base at V and 7 bases at J, with 10 bases in the middle. The CDR3 is 13 residues long.

The rearrangement joins TRBV2 to TRBJ1-4; D gene unclear. The CDR3 contains 17 residues. The V end was cut by 3 bases, the J end by 7 bases, with 21 bases between. CDR1 is SNHLY and CDR2 is FYNNEI in the germline V gene. CDR3 DNA sequence: TGTGCCAGCAGTGATGGCCGGGAGACATTAGAGCTTGAAAAACTGTTTTTT. Protein sequence: CASSDGRETLELEKLFF.

The sample holds one count of this clone. V usage is TRBV10-1 and J usage is TRBJ2-1, with D unclear. The CDR3 is 15 amino acids. The germline V gene has CDR1 WNHNN and CDR2 SYGVQD (reference sequence). V was clipped by 1 base and J by 8 bases, with 15 bases between them. CDR3 residues: CASSELVRSTDEQFF. The CDR3 DNA is TGCGCCAGCAGTGAGTTAGTTCGGTCAACAGATGAGCAGTTCTTC.

This clone was detected once. The chain joins TRBV9 to TRBJ1-4; no reliable D call. Germline loops: CDR1 SGDLS, CDR2 YYNGEE. This CDR3 is built from 14 residues. V lost 4 bases, J lost 4 bases, and 11 bases lay in between. The CDR3 spells CASSPRLGNEKLFF. The CDR3 nucleotides are TGTGCCAGCAGCCCGAGGCTGGGTAATGAAAAACTGTTTTTT.

This clone has a handful of counts. The J gene is TRBJ2-1, the V gene TRBV6-2 or TRBV6-3, with D possibly being TRBD1 (6 bases). This CDR3 is built from 16 residues. V was trimmed by 0 bases and J by 13 bases, leaving 22 bases between them. CDR1 is MNHEY and CDR2 is SVGEGT in the germline V gene. CDR3 coding DNA: TGTGCCAGCAGTTACTCGTCCGGGACAAGCCTTAAAAAACAGTTCTTC. This translates into CASSYSSGTSLKKQFF.

This chain joins TRBV29-1 and TRBJ2-1; TRBD1 aligns across 8 bases. The CDR3 runs 17 residues. V was clipped by 6 bases and J by 6 bases; unmatched bases: 19. The germline CDR1 and CDR2 sequences are SQVTM and ANQGSEA. Here the CDR3 reads CSVEPFLQGAGSNEQFF. CDR3 in DNA: TGCAGCGTCGAGCCCTTTTTGCAGGGGGCGGGAAGCAATGAGCAGTTCTTC.

The J gene is TRBJ2-1, the V gene TRBV29-1; D perhaps matches TRBD1 (5 bases). Trimming pared 1 base from V and 12 bases from J, leaving 13 bases between. This CDR3 has 12 residues. Germline-derived CDR1 and CDR2 are SQVTM and ANQGSEA. The CDR3 loop is CSVEGQPRGQFF. The CDR3 DNA reads as TGCAGCGTTGAAGGACAGCCCCGCGGGCAGTTCTTC.

The genes are TRBV7-2 and TRBJ2-2; D gene ambiguous. Looked up from germline, CDR1 is SGHTA and CDR2 is FQGNSA. The CDR3 runs to 14 residues. V was cut by 5 bases and J by 4 bases, with 11 bases left in between. In DNA form, the CDR3 reads TGTGCCAGCAGCCCAATAAAGCGCACCGGGGAGCTGTTTTTT. Translating it yields CASSPIKRTGELFF.

This chain uses TRBV6-6 with TRBJ2-2; 8 bases fit TRBD1. The germline V gene has CDR1 MNHNY and CDR2 SVGAGI (reference sequence). With 5 bases clipped from V and 5 bases from J, the junction kept 7 bases outside the gene matches. The CDR3 consists of 15 residues. This CDR3 is CASSRQGSETGELFF. DNA of the CDR3: TGTGCCAGCAGTCGACAGGGGAGCGAGACCGGGGAGCTGTTTTTT.

This sequence joins TRBV30 and TRBJ2-7; a possible D gene is TRBD2 (5 bases). The germline V gene encodes CDR1 GTSNPN and CDR2 SVGIG (reference sequence). V lost 2 bases and J lost 4, with 6 bases in between. This CDR3 comprises 11 residues. This CDR3 is CAWSREYEQYF. The CDR3 DNA reads TGTGCCTGGAGTAGGGAGTACGAGCAGTACTTC.

The chain recombines TRBV5-4 with TRBJ1-5; D is perhaps TRBD1 (6 bases). The germline V gene has CDR1 SGHNT and CDR2 YYREEE (reference sequence). The CDR3 is made up of 13 amino acids. V lost 3 bases and J 4 bases, leaving 8 bases between the germline ends. The DNA of the CDR3 is TGTGCCAGCAGCTCACAGGGAAATCAGCCCCAGCATTTT. It is translated as CASSSQGNQPQHF.

The genes are TRBV6-5 and TRBJ1-1; tentative D call: TRBD1 (5 bases). Germline V lookup: CDR1 MNHEY, CDR2 SVGAGI. The CDR3 has 13 residues. The ends were cut back, 6 bases at V and 1 base at J, with 9 bases in the middle. CDR3 loop: CASSTTGNTEAFF. DNA of the CDR3: TGTGCCAGCAGCACAACAGGGAACACTGAAGCTTTCTTT.

V is TRBV19 and J is TRBJ1-2; D may be TRBD1 (6 bases). V dropped 3 bases and J dropped 9 bases, with 20 bases sitting between them. The CDR3 covers 15 residues. CDR1 is LNHDA and CDR2 is SQIVND in the germline V gene (reference sequence). In DNA, the CDR3 is TGTGCCAGTAGTATGTCCGACAGGCCGCTCAGAAGCTACACCTTC. It specifies CASSMSDRPLRSYTF.

J is TRBJ1-2 and V is TRBV5-4; no reliable D call. Germline loops: CDR1 SGHNT, CDR2 YYREEE (reference sequence). With 0 bases removed from V and 7 bases from J, the gap between germline ends came to 16 bases. The CDR3 extends over 15 amino acids. CDR3 loop: CASSLESRSLSGYTF. The CDR3 coding sequence is TGTGCCAGCAGCTTGGAGTCCAGGTCTCTGTCTGGCTACACCTTC.

The chain recombines TRBV5-1 with TRBJ2-3, with D tentatively TRBD2 (5 bases). The CDR3 is made up of 14 amino acids. Trimming took off 3 bases at V and 3 bases at J, with 11 bases between the two ends. Looked up from germline, CDR1 is SGHRS and CDR2 is YFSETQ. The CDR3 sequence: CASSSGGFTDTQYF. CDR3 bases: TGCGCCAGCAGCTCCGGAGGATTTACAGATACGCAGTATTTT. Filled out from reference TRBV5-1 and TRBJ2-3, the complete variable domain reads KAGVTQTPRYLIKTRGQQVTLSCSPISGHRSVSWYQQTPGQGLQFLFEYFSETQRNKGNFPGRFSGRQFSNSRSEMNVSTLELGDSALYLCASSSGGFTDTQYFGPGTRLTVL.

The J gene is TRBJ1-1, the V gene TRBV28, with 9 bases matching TRBD1. V lost 4 bases, J lost 6 bases, and 9 bases stayed unmatched. From germline, CDR1 is MDHEN and CDR2 SYDVKM. The CDR3 loop spans 15 amino acids. CDR3 nucleotide sequence: TGTGCCAGCAGTTCCCCGGGACAGGGTCTCCCTGAAGCTTTCTTT. Translated: CASSSPGQGLPEAFF.

This chain links TRBV20-1 with TRBJ1-2; no firm D call. CDR3 length equals 14 residues. Germline lookup yields CDR1 DFQATT and CDR2 SNEGSKA (reference sequence). V lost 3 bases and J 7 bases, leaving 18 bases between the germline ends. The CDR3, as DNA: TGCAGTGCTAGTGACTCTCTACGGCGGCGTGGCTACACCTTC. It translates to CSASDSLRRRGYTF.

The CDR3 sequence: CASSYSQFQETQYF. CDR3 nucleotides: TGTGCCAGCAGTTATAGTCAATTCCAAGAGACCCAGTACTTC. The chain recombines TRBV6-2 or TRBV6-3 with TRBJ2-5; D remains ambiguous. The V end was cut by 3 bases, the J end by 1 base, with 9 bases between. CDR1 and CDR2 from the germline V gene are MNHEY and SVGEGT. CDR3 length equals 14 residues.

V usage is TRBV18 and J usage is TRBJ2-5; D is uncertain. The CDR3 covers 15 residues. V was pared by 2 bases and J by 3 bases, with 13 bases between. Per germline, CDR1 KGHSH and CDR2 LQKENI. CDR3 nucleotide sequence: TGTGCCAGCTCACCAGCACCTCTGCGAAAAGAGACCCAGTACTTC. Amino acid sequence: CASSPAPLRKETQYF.

The V call is TRBV4-2, the J call TRBJ1-6; D is undetermined. V was clipped by 0 bases and J by 8 bases, with 17 bases between them. Germline V lookup: CDR1 LGHNA, CDR2 YNFKEQ. The CDR3 has 17 amino acids. CDR3 loop: CASSQESAGVGDSPLHF. The CDR3, as DNA: TGTGCCAGCAGCCAAGAATCGGCCGGGGTCGGGGATTCACCCCTCCACTTT.

The rearrangement links TRBV7-6 to TRBJ2-5, with 7 bases lining up with TRBD1. Trimming took 1 base from V and 4 from J; bases not matched to a gene: 3. Looked up from germline, CDR1 is SGHVS and CDR2 is FNYEAQ. This CDR3 has 14 residues. The CDR3 nucleotides are TGTGCCAGCAGCTTAGGACAGGGCATAGAGACCCAGTACTTC. It is translated as CASSLGQGIETQYF.

V usage is TRBV19 and J usage is TRBJ1-2; 7 bases align to TRBD1. Per the germline V gene, CDR1 is LNHDA and CDR2 is SQIVND (reference sequence). The CDR3 has 14 amino acids. J gave up 3 bases and V 8 bases, and 9 bases lay outside the gene matches. The CDR3, as DNA: TGTGCCAGTGGGGATCCGACAGGGCACTATGGCTACACCTTC. Amino acid sequence: CASGDPTGHYGYTF.